These T cell receptor beta chains were read from a single sample in a study of regulatory T cells in long-lasting Graves disease. Each CDR3 protein is one row after TCRdb ran MiXCR on the multiplex PCR reads. The sample consists of about 370,000 distinct CDR3 sequences, less than 20% of them appearing once. The sequences come from peripheral blood mononuclear cells (PBMCs), collected at new diagnosis, from a patient treated with antithyroid drugs. The receptors come from a female donor with Graves disease. CDR3s include the opening cysteine and the closing phenylalanine or tryptophan. A D gene is named only where the DNA matches it firmly. The size field is filled for only some rows; it gives once, few, many or a size class.

J: TRBJ2-3
V: TRBV6-1
size: .
D: .
DNA: TGTGCCAGCAGTGAAGAGCCCCCTAGGCAGTATTTT
CDR3: CASSEEPPRQYF

J: TRBJ1-6
V: TRBV10-1
size: many
D: .
DNA: TGCGCCAGCAGTGCAAGTCCTAATTCACCCCTCCACTTT
CDR3: CASSASPNSPLHF

J: TRBJ1-1
V: TRBV28
size: .
D: TRBD1
DNA: TGTGCCAGCAGTTTTTCCACAGGGGGGGGTTTGGGCACTGAAGCTTTCTTT
CDR3: CASSFSTGGGLGTEAFF

J: TRBJ2-3
V: TRBV10-3
size: many
D: .
DNA: TGTGCCATCAGTGAGTCGAGTGGCGGTACAGATACGCAGTATTTT
CDR3: CAISESSGGTDTQYF

J: TRBJ1-1
V: TRBV7-2
size: many
D: TRBD1
DNA: TGTGCCAGCAGCTCCGGGACAGGGGCCTCGGAAGCTTTCTTT
CDR3: CASSSGTGASEAFF

J: TRBJ1-2
V: TRBV20-1
size: many
D: .
DNA: TGCAGTGCCCCTAACCCCCGGGCCACTAACTATGGCTACACCTTC
CDR3: CSAPNPRATNYGYTF

J: TRBJ1-5
V: TRBV5-6
size: many
D: .
DNA: TGTGCCAGCAGCTTATGGTCGCAGCCCCAGCATTTT
CDR3: CASSLWSQPQHF

J: TRBJ1-1
V: TRBV11-2
size: many
D: TRBD1
DNA: TGTGCCAGCAGCTTCGGACAGGGGGGCATTACGAACACTGAAGCTTTCTTT
CDR3: CASSFGQGGITNTEAFF

J: TRBJ2-3
V: TRBV25-1
size: .
D: .
DNA: TGTGCCACCAGCCCTAGGACCGGCCCTCAAACAGATACGCAGTATTTT
CDR3: CATSPRTGPQTDTQYF

J: TRBJ1-1
V: TRBV11-2
size: many
D: .
DNA: TGTGCCAGCAGCTCCCGGGACTTCAGGACTGAAGCTTTCTTT
CDR3: CASSSRDFRTEAFF

J: TRBJ1-1
V: TRBV15
size: .
D: TRBD1
DNA: TGTGCCACCAGCAGAGCCGGGACAGAGAACACTGAAGCTTTCTTT
CDR3: CATSRAGTENTEAFF

J: TRBJ2-7
V: TRBV6-2/TRBV6-3
size: many
D: TRBD2
DNA: TGTGCCAGCACCAAGCCCCGGACTAGCGGGAGTAACGAGCAGTACTTC
CDR3: CASTKPRTSGSNEQYF

J: TRBJ2-3
V: TRBV28
size: many
D: TRBD1
DNA: TGTGCCAGCAGTCGAGCGACAGGGGTTCAGGCAGATACGCAGTATTTT
CDR3: CASSRATGVQADTQYF

J: TRBJ1-1
V: TRBV20-1
size: many
D: .
DNA: TGCAGTGCTAGAGAACCTACATTGAACACTGAAGCTTTCTTT
CDR3: CSAREPTLNTEAFF

J: TRBJ2-7
V: TRBV7-9
size: few
D: .
DNA: TGTGCCATAACGGCCAGCTCCTACGAGCAGTACTTC
CDR3: CAITASSYEQYF

J: TRBJ2-5
V: TRBV5-6
size: many
D: .
DNA: TGTGCCAGCAGCTTGGCGCCACCCCAAGAGACCCAGTACTTC
CDR3: CASSLAPPQETQYF

J: TRBJ2-7
V: TRBV12-3/TRBV12-4
size: many
D: .
DNA: TGTGCCAGCAGTTTTGGAAAAGCCCGAGTTTACGAGCAGTACTTC
CDR3: CASSFGKARVYEQYF

J: TRBJ2-5
V: TRBV20-1
size: many
D: .
DNA: TGCAGTGCTAGGCCCCGGGACCCAAGCGGGACCCAGTACTTC
CDR3: CSARPRDPSGTQYF